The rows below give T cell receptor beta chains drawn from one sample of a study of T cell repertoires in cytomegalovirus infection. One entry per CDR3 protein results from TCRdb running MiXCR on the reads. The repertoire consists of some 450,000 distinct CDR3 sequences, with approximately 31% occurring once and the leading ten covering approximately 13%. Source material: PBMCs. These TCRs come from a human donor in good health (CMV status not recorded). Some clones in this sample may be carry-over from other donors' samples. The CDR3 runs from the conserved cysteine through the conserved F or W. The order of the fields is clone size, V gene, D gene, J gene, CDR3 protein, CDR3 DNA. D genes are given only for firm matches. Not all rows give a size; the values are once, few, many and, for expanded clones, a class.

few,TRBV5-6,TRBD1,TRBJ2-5,CASSWGTGPETQYF,TGTGCCAGCAGCTGGGGGACAGGACCAGAGACCCAGTACTTC
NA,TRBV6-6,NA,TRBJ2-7,CASSYSALWRDEQYF,TGTGCCAGCAGTTACTCCGCCCTGTGGCGAGACGAGCAGTACTTC
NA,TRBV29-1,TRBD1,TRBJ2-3,CSVETGGEDTQYF,TGCAGCGTTGAGACAGGGGGCGAAGATACGCAGTATTTT
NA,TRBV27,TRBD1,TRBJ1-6,CASSPRQGLLASPLHF,TGTGCCAGCAGTCCGAGACAGGGACTTTTGGCATCACCCCTCCACTTT
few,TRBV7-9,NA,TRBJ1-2,CASSSMGPAGYGYTF,TGTGCCAGCAGCTCTATGGGGCCCGCCGGCTATGGCTACACCTTC
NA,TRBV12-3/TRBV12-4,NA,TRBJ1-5,CASSLRGGRIGNQPQHF,TGTGCCAGCAGTCTTAGGGGGGGCAGAATAGGCAATCAGCCCCAGCATTTT
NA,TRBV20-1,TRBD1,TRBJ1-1,CSARDMGQGATEAFF,TGCAGTGCTAGAGATATGGGACAGGGGGCAACTGAAGCTTTCTTT
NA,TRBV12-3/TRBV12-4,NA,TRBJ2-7,CASSFNRLSSYEQYF,TGTGCCAGCAGTTTCAACAGATTAAGCTCCTACGAGCAGTACTTC
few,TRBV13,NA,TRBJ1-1,CASSPTATVNTEAFF,TGCGCCAGCAGTCCGACGGCTACGGTGAACACTGAAGCTTTCTTT
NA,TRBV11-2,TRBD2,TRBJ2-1,CASSSVAGGYEYNEQFF,TGTGCCAGCAGTTCCGTAGCGGGGGGATACGAATACAATGAGCAGTTCTTC
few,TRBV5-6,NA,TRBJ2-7,CASSWTADYEQYF,TGTGCCAGCAGCTGGACAGCCGACTACGAGCAGTACTTC
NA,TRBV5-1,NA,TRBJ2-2,CASSSGELNTGELFF,TGCGCCAGCAGCTCAGGGGAATTGAACACCGGGGAGCTGTTTTTT
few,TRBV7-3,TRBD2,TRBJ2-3,CASSPLAGVLPSTDTQYF,TGTGCCAGCAGCCCACTAGCGGGGGTTTTACCTAGCACAGATACGCAGTATTTT
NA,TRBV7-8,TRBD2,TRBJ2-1,CASSLGSGGAGEQFF,TGTGCCAGCAGCTTAGGTAGCGGGGGGGCGGGTGAGCAGTTCTTC
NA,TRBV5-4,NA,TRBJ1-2,CASSQAGGEGYGYTF,TGTGCCAGCAGCCAAGCCGGGGGGGAAGGCTATGGCTACACCTTC
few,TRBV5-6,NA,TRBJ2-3,CASSLGVWRTPDTQYF,TGTGCCAGCAGCTTAGGTGTATGGCGCACCCCAGATACGCAGTATTTT
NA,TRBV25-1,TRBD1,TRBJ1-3,CASSVPGQLGNTIYF,TGTGCCAGCAGTGTACCGGGACAGCTTGGAAACACCATATATTTT
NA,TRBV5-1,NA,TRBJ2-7,CASSLSQGPGEQYF,TGCGCCAGCAGCTTGTCACAGGGACCCGGCGAGCAGTACTTC
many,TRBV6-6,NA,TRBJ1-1,CASNFGGQNTEAFF,TGTGCCAGCAACTTCGGGGGGCAGAACACTGAAGCTTTCTTT
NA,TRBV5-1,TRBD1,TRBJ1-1,CASSFGTGGGAEAFF,TGCGCCAGCAGCTTCGGTACAGGGGGCGGGGCTGAAGCTTTCTTT
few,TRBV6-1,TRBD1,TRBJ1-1,CASSLLNRGNTEAFF,TGTGCCAGCAGCCTACTCAACAGGGGGAACACTGAAGCTTTCTTT
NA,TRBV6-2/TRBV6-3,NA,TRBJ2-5,CASSRGSDETQYF,TGTGCCAGCAGTAGGGGTAGCGATGAGACCCAGTACTTC
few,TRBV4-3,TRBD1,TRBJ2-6,CASSQSGQGAFSGANVLTF,TGCGCCAGCAGCCAGTCAGGACAGGGGGCATTCTCTGGGGCCAACGTCCTGACTTTC
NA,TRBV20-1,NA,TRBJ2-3,CSAGRDLVTSTDTQYF,TGCAGTGCTGGCCGGGACTTAGTCACTAGCACAGATACGCAGTATTTT
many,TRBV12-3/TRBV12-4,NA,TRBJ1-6,CASTRVADGQRFGTLHF,TGTGCCAGCACCCGTGTAGCGGACGGACAGCGTTTTGGCACCCTCCACTTT
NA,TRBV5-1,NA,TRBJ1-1,CASGIKDSFEAFF,TGCGCCAGCGGCATTAAAGACAGCTTTGAAGCTTTCTTT
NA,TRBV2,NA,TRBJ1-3,CASSETGFSGNTIYF,TGTGCCAGCAGTGAAACAGGCTTCTCTGGAAACACCATATATTTT
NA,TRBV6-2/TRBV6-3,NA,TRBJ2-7,CASSIPPLREQYF,TGTGCCAGCAGCATCCCCCCCTTAAGGGAGCAGTACTTC
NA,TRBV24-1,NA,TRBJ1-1,CATSEGPGTEAFF,TGTGCCACCAGTGAAGGTCCGGGGACTGAAGCTTTCTTT
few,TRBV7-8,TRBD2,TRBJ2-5,CASSLAGSSGGSFRETQYF,TGTGCCAGCAGCTTAGCGGGGTCTAGCGGGGGGTCTTTTCGGGAGACCCAGTACTTC
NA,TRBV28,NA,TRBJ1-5,CASSSTTGTVRNQPQHF,TGCGCCAGCAGCTCCACAACCGGGACTGTTCGCAATCAGCCCCAGCATTTT
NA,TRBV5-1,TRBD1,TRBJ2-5,CASSSWTGQETQYF,TGCGCCAGCAGCTCCTGGACAGGACAAGAGACCCAGTACTTC
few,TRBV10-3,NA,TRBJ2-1,CAIRGWGGDGSYNEQFF,TGTGCCATCAGAGGTTGGGGTGGCGATGGGTCCTACAATGAGCAGTTCTTC
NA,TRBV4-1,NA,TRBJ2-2,CASSPASRIGGELFF,TGCGCCAGCAGCCCCGCGTCCAGGATCGGGGGGGAGCTGTTTTTT
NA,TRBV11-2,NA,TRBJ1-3,CASSHGPATGNTISF,TGTGCCAGCAGCCACGGCCCCGCCACTGGAAACACCATATCTTTT
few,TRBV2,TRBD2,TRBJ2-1,CASRIQTSGGAGEQFF,TGTGCCAGCAGAATCCAGACTAGCGGGGGGGCCGGTGAGCAGTTCTTC
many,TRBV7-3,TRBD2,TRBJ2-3,CASTPTAGGTDTQYF,TGTGCCAGCACCCCCACGGCGGGGGGCACAGATACGCAGTATTTT
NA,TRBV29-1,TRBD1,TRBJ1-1,CSGRQGAKTEAFF,TGCAGCGGTAGACAGGGGGCGAAGACTGAAGCTTTCTTT
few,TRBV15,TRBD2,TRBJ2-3,CATSRERGGGDTQYF,TGTGCCACCAGCAGAGAGCGGGGGGGAGGAGATACGCAGTATTTT
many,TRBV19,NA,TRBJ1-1,CASSIGKNTEAFF,TGTGCCAGTAGTATAGGGAAAAACACTGAAGCTTTCTTT
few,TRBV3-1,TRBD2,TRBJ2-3,CASSNRRETRGTDTQYF,TGTGCCAGCAGCAATCGGCGGGAGACTAGAGGTACAGATACGCAGTATTTT
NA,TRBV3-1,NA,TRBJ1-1,CASSQGGAPRNTEALF,TGTGCCAGCAGCCAAGGCGGGGCACCGAGGAACACTGAAGCTCTCTTT
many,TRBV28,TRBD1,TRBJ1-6,CASSLRDLDRVDSPLHF,TGTGCCAGCAGTTTACGCGATCTGGACAGGGTTGATTCACCCCTCCACTTT